Detailed here is one T cell receptor beta chain. The source of the sample is a study of OX40 agonist ivuxolimab in advanced cancers. Method: immunoSEQ multiplex PCR; TCRdb's copy keeps in-frame clones and lacks some. Among some 22,000 clones listed, 88% were seen once. This CDR3 has 14 residues. The V and J ends lost 0 bases and 4 bases respectively, with 6 bases between them. Germline V gives CDR1 MRHNA, CDR2 SNTAGT. This TCR came from an adult with an advanced solid tumor such as melanoma, head and neck, liver or kidney cancer. The sequenced sample was CD4+ or CD8+ T cells sorted from blood, obtained in a trial of the OX40 agonist ivuxolimab. This chain uses TRBV6-4 with TRBJ2-2; D not resolved. CDR3 coding DNA: TGTGCCAGCAGTGACTCGTCCGGCACCGGGGAGCTGTTTTTT. Translating gives CASSDSSGTGELFF.